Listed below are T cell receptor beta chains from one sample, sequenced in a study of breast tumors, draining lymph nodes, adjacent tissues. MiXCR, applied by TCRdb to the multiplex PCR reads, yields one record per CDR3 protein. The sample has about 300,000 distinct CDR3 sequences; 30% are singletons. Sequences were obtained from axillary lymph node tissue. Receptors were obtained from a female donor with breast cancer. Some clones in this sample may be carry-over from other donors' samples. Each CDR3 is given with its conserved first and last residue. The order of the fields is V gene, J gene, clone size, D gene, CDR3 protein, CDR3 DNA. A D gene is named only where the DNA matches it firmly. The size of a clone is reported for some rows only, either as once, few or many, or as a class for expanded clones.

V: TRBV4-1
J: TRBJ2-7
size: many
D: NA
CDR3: CASSQFRRAYEQYF
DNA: TGCGCCAGCAGCCAATTCAGGAGGGCCTACGAGCAGTACTTC

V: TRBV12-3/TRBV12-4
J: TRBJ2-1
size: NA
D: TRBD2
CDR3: CASSSPGLAGRWRGNEQFF
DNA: TGTGCCAGCAGTAGCCCCGGACTAGCGGGCCGTTGGAGGGGCAATGAGCAGTTCTTC

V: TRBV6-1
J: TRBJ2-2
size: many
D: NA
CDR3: CASSEKNTGELFF
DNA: TGTGCCAGCAGTGAGAAGAACACCGGGGAGCTGTTTTTT

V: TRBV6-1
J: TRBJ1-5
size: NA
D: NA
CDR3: CASSEFSQPQHF
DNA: TGTGCCAGCAGTGAATTCAGCCAGCCCCAGCATTTT

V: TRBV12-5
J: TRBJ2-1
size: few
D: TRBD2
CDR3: CAGGLRGRVYEQFF
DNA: TGTGCTGGCGGTTTGCGCGGGAGGGTTTATGAGCAGTTCTTC

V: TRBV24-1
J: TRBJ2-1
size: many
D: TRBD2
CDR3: CATSEFTSESYNEQFF
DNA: TGTGCCACCAGTGAATTTACTAGCGAGAGTTACAATGAGCAGTTCTTC

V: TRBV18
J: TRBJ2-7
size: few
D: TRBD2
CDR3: CASTRDYAYEQYF
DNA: TGTGCCAGCACCCGGGACTACGCCTACGAGCAGTACTTC

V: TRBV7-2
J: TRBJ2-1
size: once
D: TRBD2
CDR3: CASSTSGTSVPNEQFF
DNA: TGTGCCAGCAGCACCTCCGGGACTAGCGTCCCAAATGAGCAGTTCTTC

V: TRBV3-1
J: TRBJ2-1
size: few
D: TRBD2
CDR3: CASSRTSGPYNEQFF
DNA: TGTGCCAGCAGCCGAACTAGCGGACCCTACAATGAGCAGTTCTTC

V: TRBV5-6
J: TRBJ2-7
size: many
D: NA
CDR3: CASSLMGLAYEQYF
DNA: TGTGCCAGCAGCTTGATGGGACTCGCCTACGAGCAGTACTTC

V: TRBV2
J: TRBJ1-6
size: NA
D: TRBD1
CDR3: CASSLGTGRNSPLHF
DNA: TGTGCCAGCAGTCTCGGGACAGGGAGAAATTCACCCCTCCACTTT

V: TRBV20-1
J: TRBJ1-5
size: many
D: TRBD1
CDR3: CSAKTGGNQPQHF
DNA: TGCAGTGCAAAGACAGGGGGCAATCAGCCCCAGCATTTT

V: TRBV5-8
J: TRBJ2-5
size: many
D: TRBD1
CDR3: CASSLEQGRTQYF
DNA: TGTGCCAGCAGCTTGGAACAGGGGAGGACCCAGTACTTC

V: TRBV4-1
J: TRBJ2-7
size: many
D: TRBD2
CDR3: CASSQDRASGIYEQYF
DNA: TGCGCCAGCAGCCAAGATAGGGCTAGCGGGATTTACGAGCAGTACTTC